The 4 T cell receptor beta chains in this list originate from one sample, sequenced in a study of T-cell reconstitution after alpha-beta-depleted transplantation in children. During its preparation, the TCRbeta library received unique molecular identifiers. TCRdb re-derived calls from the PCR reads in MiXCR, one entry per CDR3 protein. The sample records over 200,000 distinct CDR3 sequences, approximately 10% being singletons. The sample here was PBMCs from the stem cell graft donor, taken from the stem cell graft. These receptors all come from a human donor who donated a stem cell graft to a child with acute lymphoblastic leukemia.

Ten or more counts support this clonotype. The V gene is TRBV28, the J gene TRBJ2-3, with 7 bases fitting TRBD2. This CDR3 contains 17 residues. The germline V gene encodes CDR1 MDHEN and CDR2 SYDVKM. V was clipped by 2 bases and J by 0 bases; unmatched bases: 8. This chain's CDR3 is CASSLLGAGLSTDTQYF. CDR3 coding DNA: TGTGCCAGCAGTTTACTAGGAGCGGGGCTGAGCACAGATACGCAGTATTTT.

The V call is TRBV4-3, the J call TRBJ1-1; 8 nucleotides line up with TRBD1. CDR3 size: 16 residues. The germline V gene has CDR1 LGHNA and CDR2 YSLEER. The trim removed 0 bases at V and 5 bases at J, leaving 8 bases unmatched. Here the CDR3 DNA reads TGCGCCAGCAGCCAAGACATCGTGGGACAGGCTACTGAAGCTTTCTTT. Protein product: CASSQDIVGQATEAFF.

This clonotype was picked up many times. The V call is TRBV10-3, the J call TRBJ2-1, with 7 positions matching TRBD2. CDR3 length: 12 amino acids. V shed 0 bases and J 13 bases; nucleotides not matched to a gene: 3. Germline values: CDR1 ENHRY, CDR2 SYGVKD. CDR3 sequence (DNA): TGTGCCATCAGTGAGTCAGGAGCGGGACAGTTCTTC. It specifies CAISESGAGQFF.

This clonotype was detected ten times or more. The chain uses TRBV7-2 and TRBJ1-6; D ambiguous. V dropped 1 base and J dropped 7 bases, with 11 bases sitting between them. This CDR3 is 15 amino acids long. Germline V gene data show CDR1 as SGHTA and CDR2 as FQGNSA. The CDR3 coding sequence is TGTGCCAGCAGCTTAGTCCCAGGCATCAATTCACCCCTCCACTTT. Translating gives CASSLVPGINSPLHF.